A single sample is the source of the 18 T cell receptor beta chains below, sequenced in a study of T cell repertoires in cytomegalovirus infection. TCRdb redid the calling of the reads with MiXCR, one entry per CDR3 protein. The profile covers a few hundred thousand distinct CDR3 sequences, with about 13% appearing a single time and 8.5% to 10% taken by the ten largest. The sequenced sample consisted of PBMCs. All receptors derive from a human donor in good health (CMV status not recorded). Some clones in this sample may be carry-over from other donors' samples.

This clonotype was seen many times. V and J are TRBV12-3 or TRBV12-4 and TRBJ2-7, with D perhaps matching TRBD2 (6 bases). V was trimmed by 7 bases and J by 1 base, leaving 14 bases between them. The CDR3 loop spans 14 amino acids. The CDR3 DNA reads as TGTGCCAGCACCCATTGGGACTTGTCCTACGAGCAGTACTTC. It is translated as CASTHWDLSYEQYF.

CDR3 region: CASSFSGLNNEQFF. CDR3 in DNA: TGTGCCAGCAGCTTTAGCGGGTTAAACAATGAGCAGTTCTTC. The chain combines TRBV7-2 with TRBJ2-1, with 7 positions matching TRBD2. From germline, CDR1 is SGHTA and CDR2 FQGNSA. This CDR3 has 14 residues. V trimming: 3 bases; J trimming: 5 bases; junction bases outside the gene matches: 4. Supplemented by reference TRBV7-2 and TRBJ2-1, the full variable domain reads GAGVSQSPSNKVTEKGKDVELRCDPISGHTALYWYRQSLGQGLEFLIYFQGNSAPDKSGLPSDRFSAERTGGSVSTLTIQRTQQEDSAVYLCASSFSGLNNEQFFGPGTRLTVL.

This clonotype occurred a few times. The rearrangement uses TRBV29-1 and TRBJ2-2, with TRBD1 matching 11 bases. CDR3 size: 17 residues. Losses at the gene ends were 5 bases for V and 6 bases for J; bases not matched to a gene: 14. Germline-derived CDR1 and CDR2 are SQVTM and ANQGSEA. This CDR3 reads CSVSRAPGQGDAGELFF. CDR3 DNA sequence: TGCAGCGTTTCCCGGGCTCCGGGACAGGGGGACGCCGGGGAGCTGTTTTTT.

This clonotype has ten or more counts. This chain's CDR3 is CASSFRQGTFYEQYF. As DNA, the CDR3 is TGTGCCAGCAGCTTCAGACAGGGTACTTTCTACGAGCAGTACTTC. The chain has TRBV7-2 and TRBJ2-7; 7 bases fit TRBD1. Germline CDR1 is SGHTA and CDR2 is FQGNSA. This CDR3 contains 15 residues. The V gene end was trimmed by 3 bases and the J gene end by 3 bases; junction bases not matched to a gene: 8. The whole variable domain, filled in from reference TRBV7-2 and TRBJ2-7, reads GAGVSQSPSNKVTEKGKDVELRCDPISGHTALYWYRQSLGQGLEFLIYFQGNSAPDKSGLPSDRFSAERTGGSVSTLTIQRTQQEDSAVYLCASSFRQGTFYEQYFGPGTRLTVT.

The chain has TRBV20-1 and TRBJ2-1; TRBD2 matches at 14 bases. The CDR3 contains 17 residues. Germline CDR1 is DFQATT and CDR2 is SNEGSKA (reference sequence). V shed 6 bases, J shed 12 bases, and the junction held 19 bases outside the gene matches. The CDR3 coding sequence is TGCAGTGCAGACTTGACTAGCGGGAGGGCCTGGGGCGAAATGCAGTTCTTC. This gives the protein CSADLTSGRAWGEMQFF.

The rearrangement links TRBV29-1 to TRBJ1-1; tentative D call: TRBD1 (5 bases). Per the germline V gene, CDR1 is SQVTM and CDR2 is ANQGSEA. CDR3 size: 17 residues. Trimming took 0 bases from V and 11 from J, leaving 28 bases between them. The CDR3, as DNA: TGCAGCGTTGAAGACCACAGGTTGGGGGACGGATGGTTGAGCGCTTTCTTT. Translation: CSVEDHRLGDGWLSAFF.

This clonotype was counted only a few times. The chain combines TRBV20-1 with TRBJ2-6; 8 positions match TRBD1. J gave up 0 bases and V 6 bases, and 7 bases lay outside the gene matches. This CDR3 has 16 amino acids. CDR1 is DFQATT, CDR2 SNEGSKA, per germline (reference sequence). This CDR3 reads CSATGQAHSGANVLTF. The CDR3 DNA follows: TGCAGTGCCACGGGACAGGCCCACTCTGGGGCCAACGTCCTGACTTTC.

The chain joins TRBV20-1 to TRBJ2-1, with D tentatively TRBD1 (5 bases). The V gene lost 3 bases and the J gene lost 10 bases, with 16 bases spanning the gap. Germline values: CDR1 DFQATT, CDR2 SNEGSKA (reference sequence). The CDR3 has 13 amino acids. CDR3 DNA sequence: TGCAGTGCTAGGGGTGACAGTTCCCCCGAGCAGTTCTTC. This gives the protein CSARGDSSPEQFF.

This sequence joins TRBV3-1 and TRBJ1-4; D uncertain. The CDR3 is 13 residues long. V lost 4 bases and J 11 bases, leaving 14 bases between the germline ends. Germline V gene data show CDR1 as LGHDT and CDR2 as YNNKEL (reference sequence). CDR3 bases: TGTGCCAGCAGCCGGGCGGTCTGGATGAAACTGTTTTTT. This gives the protein CASSRAVWMKLFF.

This clonotype was seen repeatedly, ten times or more. This chain uses TRBV7-2 with TRBJ2-3; 7 nucleotides line up with TRBD2. The germline V gene encodes CDR1 SGHTA and CDR2 FQGNSA. With 5 bases clipped from V and 5 bases from J, the junction kept 13 bases outside the gene matches. The CDR3 is made up of 16 amino acids. The CDR3 bases are TGTGCCAGCAGCCGCCGGGGGGAGCGGAAACTAGATACGCAGTATTTT. This translates into CASSRRGERKLDTQYF.

This clonotype came up a few times. The chain recombines TRBV20-1 with TRBJ2-2; no definite D call. The CDR3 is made up of 14 amino acids. The V gene's germline CDR1 is DFQATT and CDR2 SNEGSKA (reference sequence). The V gene lost 4 bases and the J gene lost 0 bases, with 9 bases spanning the gap. In nucleotides, the CDR3 is TGCAGTGCTATGGTAGCCGCGAACACCGGGGAGCTGTTTTTT. It translates to CSAMVAANTGELFF.

In its sample, this clonotype was seen many times. The genes are TRBV7-8 and TRBJ1-2; 9 nucleotides align to TRBD1. Germline-derived CDR1 and CDR2 are SGHVS and FQNEAQ. This CDR3 comprises 17 residues. J was trimmed by 4 bases and V by 5 bases; bases with no gene match: 14. The CDR3 DNA follows: TGTGCCAGCAGCCCAATGGGACAGGGTGAAACCGCCTATGGCTACACCTTC. Protein: CASSPMGQGETAYGYTF.

The rearrangement links TRBV2 to TRBJ2-7, with D unclear. V was cut by 10 bases and J by 3 bases, with 10 bases left in between. Germline CDR1 is SNHLY and CDR2 is FYNNEI. CDR3 length: 11 amino acids. DNA of the CDR3: TGTGCCACCAACACAATCTACGAGCAGTACTTC. This sequence encodes CATNTIYEQYF.

This clonotype was recorded many times. This rearrangement joins TRBV7-2 to TRBJ1-2, with a tentative D call TRBD1 (5 bases). Trimming shortened V by 2 bases and J by 2 bases, and 12 bases separated the two germline ends. Germline CDR1 is SGHTA and CDR2 is FQGNSA. CDR3 length: 15 amino acids. CDR3 coding DNA: TGTGCCAGCAGCTTATACCAGGGTTGGAACTATGGCTACACCTTC. This sequence encodes CASSLYQGWNYGYTF.

The genes are TRBV27 and TRBJ1-2, with 8 nucleotides matching TRBD1. With 0 bases clipped from V and 7 bases from J, the junction kept 4 bases outside the gene matches. This CDR3 has 14 residues. Germline V gives CDR1 MNHEY, CDR2 SMNVEV (reference sequence). The CDR3 nucleotides read TGTGCCAGCAGTTTATCTGGACAGGGCAGTGGCTACACCTTC. It is translated as CASSLSGQGSGYTF.

The sample holds many counts of this clonotype. The chain is built from TRBV7-2 and TRBJ1-5; 8 bases match TRBD1. The V gene end was trimmed by 4 bases and the J gene end by 6 bases; junction bases not matched to a gene: 11. CDR3 length: 16 amino acids. CDR1 and CDR2 (germline): SGHTA, FQGNSA. The CDR3 region is CASSSLPGGAGQPQHF. CDR3 DNA: TGTGCCAGCAGCTCGCTTCCAGGGGGCGCGGGTCAGCCCCAGCATTTT.

The sample holds many counts of this clonotype. This chain connects TRBV20-1 to TRBJ1-2; 8 bases align to TRBD1. V lost 3 bases to trimming and J lost 5 bases; unmatched junction nucleotides: 8. The CDR3 contains 14 residues. Germline V gives CDR1 DFQATT, CDR2 SNEGSKA (reference sequence). The CDR3 nucleotides are TGCAGTGCTAGGCAAACTGGGACAGGATATGGCTACACCTTC. Its protein is CSARQTGTGYGYTF.

In its sample, this clonotype was seen many times. The junction does not match germline at one end; this may be a read error. The rearrangement joins TRBV7-2 to TRBJ1-2, with D tentatively TRBD1 (5 bases). The germline CDR1 and CDR2 sequences are SGHTA and FQGNSA. The CDR3 is 12 amino acids. CDR3 amino acids: CASSSTRQHLDF. CDR3 coding DNA: TGTGCCAGCAGCTCGACCCGACAGCATTTAGACTTC.